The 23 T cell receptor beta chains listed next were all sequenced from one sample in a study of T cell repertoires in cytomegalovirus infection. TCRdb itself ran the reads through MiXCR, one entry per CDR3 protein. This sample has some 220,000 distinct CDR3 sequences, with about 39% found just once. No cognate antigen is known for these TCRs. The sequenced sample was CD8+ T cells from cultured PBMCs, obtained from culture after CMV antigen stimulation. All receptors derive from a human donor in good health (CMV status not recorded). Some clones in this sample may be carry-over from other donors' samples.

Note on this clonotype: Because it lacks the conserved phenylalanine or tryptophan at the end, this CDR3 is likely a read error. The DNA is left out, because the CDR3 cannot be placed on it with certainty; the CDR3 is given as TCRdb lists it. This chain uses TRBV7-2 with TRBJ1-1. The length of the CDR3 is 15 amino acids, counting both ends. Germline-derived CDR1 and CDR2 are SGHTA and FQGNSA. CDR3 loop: CASSLYGQMNTVACY.

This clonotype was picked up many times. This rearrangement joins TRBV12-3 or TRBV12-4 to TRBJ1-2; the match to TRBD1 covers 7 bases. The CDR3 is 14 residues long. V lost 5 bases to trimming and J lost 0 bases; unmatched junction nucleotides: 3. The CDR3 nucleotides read TGTGCCAGCAGTCCAGGGACAGCTAACTATGGCTACACCTTC. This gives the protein CASSPGTANYGYTF.

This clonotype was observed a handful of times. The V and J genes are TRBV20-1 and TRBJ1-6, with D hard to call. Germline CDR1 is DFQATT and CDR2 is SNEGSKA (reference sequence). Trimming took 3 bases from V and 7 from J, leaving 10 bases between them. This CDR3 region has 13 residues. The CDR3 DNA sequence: TGCAGTGCTAGCGACGAGAACAATTCACCCCTCCACTTT. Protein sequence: CSASDENNSPLHF.

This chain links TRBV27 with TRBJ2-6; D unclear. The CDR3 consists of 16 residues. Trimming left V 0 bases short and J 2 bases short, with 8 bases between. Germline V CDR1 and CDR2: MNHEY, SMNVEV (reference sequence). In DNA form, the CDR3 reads TGTGCCAGCAGTTTATCCTTGGGGACTGGGGCCAACGTCCTGACTTTC. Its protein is CASSLSLGTGANVLTF. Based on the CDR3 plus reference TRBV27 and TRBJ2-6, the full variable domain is EAQVTQNPRYLITVTGKKLTVTCSQNMNHEYMSWYRQDPGLGLRQIYYSMNVEVTDKGDVPEGYKVSRKEKRNFPLILESPSPNQTSLYFCASSLSLGTGANVLTFGAGSRLTVL.

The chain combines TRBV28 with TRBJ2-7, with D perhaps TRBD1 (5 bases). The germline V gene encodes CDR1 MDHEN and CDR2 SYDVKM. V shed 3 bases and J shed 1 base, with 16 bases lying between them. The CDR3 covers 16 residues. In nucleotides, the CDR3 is TGTGCCAGCAGTTTGGAAAAACAGGCACTTTCCTACGAGCAGTACTTC. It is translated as CASSLEKQALSYEQYF.

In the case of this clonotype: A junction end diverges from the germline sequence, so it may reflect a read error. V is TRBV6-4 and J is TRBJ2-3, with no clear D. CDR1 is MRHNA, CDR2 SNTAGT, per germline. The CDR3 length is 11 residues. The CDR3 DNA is TGTGCCAGCAGGATGAGAGATACGCAGTACTTT. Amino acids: CASRMRDTQYF.

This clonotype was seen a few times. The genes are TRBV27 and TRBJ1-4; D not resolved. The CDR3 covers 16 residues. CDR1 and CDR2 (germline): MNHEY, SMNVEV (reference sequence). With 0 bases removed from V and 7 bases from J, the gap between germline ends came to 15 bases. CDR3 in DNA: TGTGCCAGCAGTTTATCCGGGCCTCAACGGGGTGAAAAACTGTTTTTT. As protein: CASSLSGPQRGEKLFF.

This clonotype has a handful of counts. CDR3 sequence: CASSSPVRGYEQYF. The CDR3 DNA follows: TGTGCCAGCAGCTCCCCAGTCCGGGGTTACGAGCAGTACTTC. The chain carries TRBV7-9 and TRBJ2-7; perhaps TRBD2 as D (5 bases). V lost 4 bases and J lost 4, with 14 bases in between. The germline gives CDR1 SEHNR, CDR2 FQNEAQ (reference sequence). The CDR3 runs to 14 residues.

This CDR3 is CSARILSGSNQPQHF. The DNA for the CDR3 is TGCAGTGCTAGAATCCTTTCAGGGTCAAATCAGCCCCAGCATTTT. The rearrangement links TRBV20-1 to TRBJ1-5, with D perhaps TRBD1 (5 bases). Germline CDR1 and CDR2: DFQATT and SNEGSKA (reference sequence). CDR3 size: 15 residues. V was cut by 2 bases and J by 4 bases, with 15 bases left in between.

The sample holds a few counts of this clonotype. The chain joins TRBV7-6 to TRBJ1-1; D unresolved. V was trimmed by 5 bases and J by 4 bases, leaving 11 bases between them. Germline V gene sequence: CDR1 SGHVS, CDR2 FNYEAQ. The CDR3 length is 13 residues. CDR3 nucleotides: TGTGCCAGCAGCCCGGGCCTCTTCACTGAAGCTTTCTTT. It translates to CASSPGLFTEAFF.

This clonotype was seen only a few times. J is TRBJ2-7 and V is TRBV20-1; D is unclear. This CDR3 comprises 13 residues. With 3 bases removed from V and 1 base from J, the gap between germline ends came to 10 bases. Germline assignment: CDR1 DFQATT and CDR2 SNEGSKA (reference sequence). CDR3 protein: CSASYSESYEQYF. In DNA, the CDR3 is TGCAGTGCTAGTTACAGCGAATCCTACGAGCAGTACTTC.

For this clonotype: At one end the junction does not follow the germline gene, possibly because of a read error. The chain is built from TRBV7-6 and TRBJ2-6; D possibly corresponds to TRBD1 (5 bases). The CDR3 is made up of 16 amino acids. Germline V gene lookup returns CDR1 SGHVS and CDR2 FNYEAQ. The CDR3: CASSLGSQLGANVLTF. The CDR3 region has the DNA TGTGCCAGCAGCTTAGGTAGTCAGCTTGGGGCCAACGTACTGACTTTC.

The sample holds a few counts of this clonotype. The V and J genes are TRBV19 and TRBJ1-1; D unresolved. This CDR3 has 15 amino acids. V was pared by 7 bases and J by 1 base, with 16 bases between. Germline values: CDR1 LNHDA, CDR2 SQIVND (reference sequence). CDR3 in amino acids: CASTRRRAGNTEAFF. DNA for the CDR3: TGTGCCAGTACCCGCAGGCGTGCGGGGAACACTGAAGCTTTCTTT.

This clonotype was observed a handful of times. The CDR3 region is CASSHPDSSYNEQFF. DNA for the CDR3: TGTGCCAGCAGCCATCCCGACAGCTCCTACAATGAGCAGTTCTTC. V usage is TRBV7-3 and J usage is TRBJ2-1, with a tentative D call TRBD1 (5 bases). CDR1 and CDR2 from the germline V gene are SGHTA and FQGTGA. V was pared by 5 bases and J by 0 bases, with 11 bases between. The CDR3 runs 15 residues.

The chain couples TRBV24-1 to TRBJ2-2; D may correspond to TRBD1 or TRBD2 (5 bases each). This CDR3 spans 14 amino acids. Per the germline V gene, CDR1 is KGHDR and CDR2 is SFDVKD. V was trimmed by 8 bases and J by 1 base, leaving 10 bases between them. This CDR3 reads CATTGTQNTGELFF. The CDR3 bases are TGTGCCACCACCGGGACGCAGAACACCGGGGAGCTGTTTTTT.

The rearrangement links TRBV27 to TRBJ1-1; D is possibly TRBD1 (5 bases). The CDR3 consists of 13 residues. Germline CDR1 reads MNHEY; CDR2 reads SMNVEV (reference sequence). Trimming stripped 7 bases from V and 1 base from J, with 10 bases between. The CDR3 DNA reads TGTGCCAGCAATGGGGGGGGGAACACTGAAGCTTTCTTT. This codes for CASNGGGNTEAFF.

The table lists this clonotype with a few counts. This CDR3 reads CAISDRQGENTGELFF. DNA of the CDR3: TGTGCCATCAGCGACAGACAGGGGGAAAACACCGGGGAGCTGTTTTTT. The V call is TRBV10-3, the J call TRBJ2-2; 9 bases are a match to TRBD1. Germline V gene sequence: CDR1 ENHRY, CDR2 SYGVKD. V lost 6 bases, J lost 2 bases, and 7 bases stayed unmatched. The CDR3 has 16 amino acids.

CDR3 DNA sequence: TGTGCCAGCAGCTTCCCGATAGGCAGCTCCTACAATGAGCAGTTCTTC. This gives the protein CASSFPIGSSYNEQFF. This rearrangement joins TRBV7-9 to TRBJ2-1; D gene uncertain. Trimming pared 3 bases from V and 0 bases from J, leaving 12 bases between. The CDR3 extends over 16 amino acids. In germline, CDR1 is SEHNR, CDR2 FQNEAQ (reference sequence).

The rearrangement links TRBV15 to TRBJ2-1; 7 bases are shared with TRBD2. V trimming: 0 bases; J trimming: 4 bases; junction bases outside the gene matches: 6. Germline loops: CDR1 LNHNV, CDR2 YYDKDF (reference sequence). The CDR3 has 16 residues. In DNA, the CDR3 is TGTGCCACCAGCAGAGATCGAGCGGGGATATACAATGAGCAGTTCTTC. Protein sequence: CATSRDRAGIYNEQFF.

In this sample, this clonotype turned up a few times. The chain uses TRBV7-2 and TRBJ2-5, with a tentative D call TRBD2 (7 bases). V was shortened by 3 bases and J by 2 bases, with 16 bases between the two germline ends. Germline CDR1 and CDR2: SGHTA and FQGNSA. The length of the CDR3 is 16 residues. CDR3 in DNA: TGTGCCAGCAGCTTTGGTAGGGGGGGAGGGCAAGAGACCCAGTACTTC. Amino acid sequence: CASSFGRGGGQETQYF.

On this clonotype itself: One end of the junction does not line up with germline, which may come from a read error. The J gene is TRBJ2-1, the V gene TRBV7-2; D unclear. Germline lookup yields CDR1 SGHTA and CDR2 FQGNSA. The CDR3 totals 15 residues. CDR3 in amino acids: CASSVSWRGLNEHFF. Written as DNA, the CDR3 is TGTGCCAGCAGCGTAAGCTGGAGAGGCCTAAATGAGCATTTCTTC.

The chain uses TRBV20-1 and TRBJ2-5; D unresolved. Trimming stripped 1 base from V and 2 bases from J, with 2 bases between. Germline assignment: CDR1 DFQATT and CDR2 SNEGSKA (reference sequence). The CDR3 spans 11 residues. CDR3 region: CSARAQETQYF. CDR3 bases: TGCAGTGCTAGAGCTCAAGAGACCCAGTACTTC.

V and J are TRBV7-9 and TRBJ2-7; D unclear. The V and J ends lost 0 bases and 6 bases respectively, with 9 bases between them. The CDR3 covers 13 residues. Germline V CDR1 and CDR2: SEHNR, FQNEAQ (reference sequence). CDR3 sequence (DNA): TGTGCCAGCAGCTTAGCCCCCGGATCCGAGCAGTACTTC. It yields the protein CASSLAPGSEQYF.